This T cell receptor (beta chain) stems from a study of PD-L1 blockade in urothelial cancer. The CDR3 runs to 17 residues. The time point is: pretreatment peripheral blood. TCRdb's copy holds only in-frame clones and misses some; the assay was immunoSEQ multiplex PCR. This sample has fewer than 95,000 clones, with about 83% found just once. The chain is built from TRBV21-1 and TRBJ1-4; the table's D call, TRBD1, was not checked against the DNA. TRBV21-1 is reported as a pseudogene. Sequences were derived from PBMCs, sampled around atezolizumab (anti-PD-L1) treatment. This TCR was sampled from a man between 60 and 70 years old with urothelial cancer. Here the CDR3 reads CASSKIRQGGTNEKLFF. The CDR3 bases are TGTGCCAGCAGCAAAATCAGACAGGGGGGGACTAATGAAAAACTGTTTTTT.